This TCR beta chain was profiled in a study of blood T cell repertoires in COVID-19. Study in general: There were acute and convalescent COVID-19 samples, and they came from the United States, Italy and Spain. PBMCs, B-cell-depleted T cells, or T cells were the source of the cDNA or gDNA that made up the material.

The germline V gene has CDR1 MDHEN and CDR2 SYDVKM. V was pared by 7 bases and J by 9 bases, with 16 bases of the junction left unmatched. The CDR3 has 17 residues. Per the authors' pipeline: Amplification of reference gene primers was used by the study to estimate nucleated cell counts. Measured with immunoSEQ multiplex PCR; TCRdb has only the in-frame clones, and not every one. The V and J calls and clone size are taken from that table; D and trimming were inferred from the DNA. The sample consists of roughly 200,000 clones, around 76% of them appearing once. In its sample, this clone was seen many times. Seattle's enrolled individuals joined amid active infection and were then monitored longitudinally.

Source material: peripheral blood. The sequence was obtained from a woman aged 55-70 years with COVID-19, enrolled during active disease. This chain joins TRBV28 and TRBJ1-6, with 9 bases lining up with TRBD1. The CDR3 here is CASNARDGTGHRSPLHF. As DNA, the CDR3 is TGTGCCAGCAATGCCAGGGACGGGACAGGGCATCGTTCACCCCTCCACTTT.